This TCR beta chain was recovered during a study of T-cell reconstitution after alpha-beta-depleted transplantation in children. Study-level points and caveats: Alpha-beta T cells about two months after transplant reportedly derived from several hundred expanded graft clones.

Unique molecular identifiers tagged the TCRbeta library. From the PCR reads, TCRdb called clonotypes with MiXCR, one entry per CDR3 protein. The table has about 240,000 distinct CDR3 sequences, 25% seen once. Germline V gives CDR1 SQVTM, CDR2 ANQGSEA. Trimming removed 3 bases at V and 3 bases at J, with 11 bases between. CDR3 length: 13 amino acids. To note about this clonotype: Its antigen is undetermined.

The TCR sequence derives from a girl between 2 and 10 years old with Fanconi anemia, due to receive a stem cell transplant. The sequenced sample was PBMCs, obtained before TCRalphabeta/CD19-depleted stem cell transplant. This chain joins TRBV29-1 and TRBJ1-1; D gene unclear. The CDR3 DNA reads as TGCAGCGTTGAGGCCAGAGGAGACACTGAAGCTTTCTTT. Amino acids: CSVEARGDTEAFF.